Given below is one T cell receptor (beta chain) in context. Germline lookup yields CDR1 GTSNPN and CDR2 SVGIG (reference sequence). CDR3 length: 13 residues. The data stem from a study of CXCR3-negative and CXCR3-positive naive CD8 T cells. About the study: Sequencing yielded some 150 million TRB reads, roughly 1.5 +/- 0.3 million per library.

TRB cDNA libraries were made by UMI-labeled 5' RACE. Each CDR3 protein gets one entry in TCRdb, which reprocessed the 5' RACE reads and gives no DNA. The table for this sample gives tens of thousands of distinct CDR3 sequences. The rearrangement uses TRBV30 and TRBJ2-7. The sequencing sample was made of memory CD8+ T cells from blood. This clonotype was sampled from a human donor in good health. Some clones in this sample may be carry-over from other donors' samples. CDR3 in amino acids: CAWIDRVAYEQYF.